What follows are 20 T cell receptor beta chains derived from one specimen sequenced in a study of shared clonotypes between healthy human individuals. Some clones are missing from TCRdb's copy, which holds only in-frame ones; the method was immunoSEQ multiplex PCR. The sample includes more than 850,000 clones, around 78% seen only once; the top ten take 0.4% to 0.55%. Sequencing was done on a sample of memory CD4+ T cells from PBMCs. Stated subset: CD45RA-negative fraction. Source of these receptors: a man aged 18 to 30 in good health. Some clones in this sample may be carry-over from other donors' samples.

This clone occurred once. The chain recombines TRBV2 with TRBJ2-2; 10 bases fit TRBD1. Germline CDR1 SNHLY, CDR2 FYNNEI. The CDR3 has 15 amino acids. Unmatched junction bases numbered 4, after V lost 5 bases and J lost 4 bases. The CDR3: CASSPGTGATGELFF. The DNA of the CDR3 is TGTGCCAGCAGTCCAGGGACAGGGGCCACCGGGGAGCTGTTTTTT.

This clone was detected only once. This sequence joins TRBV7-8 and TRBJ2-7; D unclear. Germline V lookup: CDR1 SGHVS, CDR2 FQNEAQ. The CDR3 length is 14 residues. V lost 5 bases, J lost 0 bases, and 11 bases lay in between. CDR3 bases: TGTGCCAGCAGCCAGATAGCAGTCTCCTACGAGCAGTACTTC. Encoded protein: CASSQIAVSYEQYF. The full variable domain, with the rest looked up from reference TRBV7-8 and TRBJ2-7, is GAGVSQSPRYKVAKRGQDVALRCDPISGHVSLFWYQQALGQGPEFLTYFQNEAQLDKSGLPSDRFFAERPEGSVSTLKIQRTQQEDSAVYLCASSQIAVSYEQYFGPGTRLTVT.

The J gene is TRBJ2-5, the V gene TRBV11-2; no definite D call. The CDR3 runs 14 residues. Trimming removed 2 bases from V and 5 bases from J, with 12 bases in between. Germline V lookup: CDR1 SGHAT, CDR2 FQNNGV. This CDR3 is CASSLYSALETQYF. The CDR3 coding sequence is TGTGCCAGCAGCTTATACTCAGCTCTGGAGACCCAGTACTTC.

V usage is TRBV28 and J usage is TRBJ1-1, with D possibly being TRBD1 (5 bases). The CDR3 totals 16 residues. The V and J ends lost 6 bases and 0 bases respectively, with 17 bases between them. CDR1 and CDR2 from the germline V gene are MDHEN and SYDVKM. Here the CDR3 reads CASRLGGARLNTEAFF. The CDR3, as DNA: TGTGCCAGCAGGCTCGGTGGGGCCCGCTTGAACACTGAAGCTTTCTTT.

This clone was detected only once. This CDR3 is CASSYPTGQNTGELFF. The CDR3 nucleotides are TGTGCCAGCAGTTACCCTACAGGGCAGAACACCGGGGAGCTGTTTTTT. The chain links TRBV6-5 to TRBJ2-2, with D maybe TRBD1 (6 bases). The ends were cut back, 2 bases at V and 1 base at J, with 11 bases in the middle. The CDR3 totals 16 residues. Germline CDR1 reads MNHEY; CDR2 reads SVGAGI.

This clone was recorded once. The chain links TRBV7-3 to TRBJ1-2; TRBD1 matches at 7 bases. Trimming cost V 6 bases and J 3 bases; bases outside gene matches: 4. The CDR3 is 13 residues long. Germline lookup yields CDR1 SGHTA and CDR2 FQGTGA. CDR3 sequence reads: CASSTGDDYGYTF. Written as DNA, the CDR3 is TGTGCCAGCAGTACAGGGGATGACTATGGCTACACCTTC.

This clone was recorded many times. The rearrangement joins TRBV28 to TRBJ1-5; unclear D gene. Trimming stripped 8 bases from V and 4 bases from J, with 15 bases between. There are 14 residues in the CDR3. CDR1 and CDR2 from the germline V gene are MDHEN and SYDVKM. The CDR3 sequence is CASSHGVRNQPQHF. The CDR3 DNA follows: TGTGCCAGCTCCCATGGGGTACGTAATCAGCCCCAGCATTTT.

The rearrangement joins TRBV7-6 to TRBJ2-3, with D unclear. Trimming pared 1 base from V and 4 bases from J, leaving 9 bases between. Germline CDR1 SGHVS, CDR2 FNYEAQ. There are 14 residues in the CDR3. This CDR3 is CASSLGGGADTQYF. For the CDR3, the DNA is TGTGCCAGCAGCTTAGGCGGCGGAGCAGATACGCAGTATTTT. Drawing the rest from reference TRBV7-6 and TRBJ2-3, the complete variable domain is GAGVSQSPRYKVTKRGQDVALRCDPISGHVSLYWYRQALGQGPEFLTYFNYEAQQDKSGLPNDRFSAERPEGSISTLTIQRTEQRDSAMYRCASSLGGGADTQYFGPGTRLTVL.

The gene calls are TRBV28 and TRBJ1-4; tentatively, D is TRBD1 (5 bases). Looked up from germline, CDR1 is MDHEN and CDR2 is SYDVKM. V shed 8 bases and J shed 0 bases, with 7 bases lying between them. The CDR3 has 13 residues. The CDR3 spells CASWDATNEKLFF. In DNA, the CDR3 is TGTGCCAGCTGGGACGCAACTAATGAAAAACTGTTTTTT.

Concerning this clone: Other DNA sequences in the same sample also yield this CDR3. V gene TRBV27 combines with J gene TRBJ1-2; TRBD1 agrees at 7 bases. Trimming at V came to 2 bases and at J to 5 bases, leaving 2 bases not matched to a gene. The V gene's germline CDR1 is MNHEY and CDR2 SMNVEV (reference sequence). The CDR3 is 13 residues long. In DNA form, the CDR3 reads TGTGCCAGCAGTTTAAGACAGGGTTATGGCTACACCTTC. This gives the protein CASSLRQGYGYTF.

This CDR3 reads CASSLVGTVSYEQYF. CDR3 DNA: TGTGCCAGCAGCTTAGTCGGGACTGTATCCTACGAGCAGTACTTC. The chain is built from TRBV7-9 and TRBJ2-7, with D tentatively TRBD2 (6 bases). The CDR3 has 15 amino acids. V was shortened by 1 base and J by 1 base, with 11 bases between the two germline ends. CDR1 is SEHNR and CDR2 is FQNEAQ in the germline V gene (reference sequence).

This clone was found a few times. V and J are TRBV5-1 and TRBJ2-3, with 8 positions matching TRBD2. Unmatched junction bases numbered 12, after V lost 4 bases and J lost 5 bases. The CDR3 runs to 16 residues. The germline V gene has CDR1 SGHRS and CDR2 YFSETQ. CDR3 loop: CASSPGGKAGGDTQYF. In DNA, the CDR3 is TGCGCCAGCAGCCCGGGGGGGAAGGCTGGAGGAGATACGCAGTATTTT.

The chain recombines TRBV6-1 with TRBJ2-7; TRBD2 agrees at 7 bases. CDR1 is MNHNS, CDR2 SASEGT, per germline. Trimming removed 6 bases from V and 0 bases from J; junction bases left unmatched: 5. The CDR3 consists of 14 residues. Written as DNA, the CDR3 is TGTGCCAGCAGCCGACTAGCCAGCTCCTACGAGCAGTACTTC. Its protein product is CASSRLASSYEQYF.

The V and J genes are TRBV7-9 and TRBJ2-1; D is unclear. CDR1 is SEHNR, CDR2 FQNEAQ, per germline (reference sequence). Trimming cost V 7 bases and J 4 bases, with 11 bases left between them. The CDR3 has 13 amino acids. CDR3 sequence: CASKNGPYNEQFF. CDR3 coding DNA: TGTGCCAGCAAAAACGGGCCTTACAATGAGCAGTTCTTC.

V gene TRBV6-5 combines with J gene TRBJ2-7; 8 nucleotides match TRBD2. The CDR3 runs to 15 residues. After removal of 5 bases from V and 4 bases from J, the junction contained 10 bases not matched to a gene. CDR1 MNHEY and CDR2 SVGAGI come from the germline V gene. CDR3 DNA sequence: TGTGCCAGCAGTAAACTAGCGGATGCATTTTACGAGCAGTACTTC. As protein: CASSKLADAFYEQYF.

This clone was detected a few times. This rearrangement joins TRBV29-1 to TRBJ2-6; D not certain. The germline V gene encodes CDR1 SQVTM and CDR2 ANQGSEA. CDR3 length equals 14 residues. V was trimmed by 4 bases and J by 4 bases, leaving 11 bases between them. The CDR3 region has the DNA TGCAGCGTTGTTTGGGGAACCGGGGCCAACGTCCTGACTTTC. Translated: CSVVWGTGANVLTF.

The rearrangement uses TRBV7-3 and TRBJ2-1; 7 bases fit TRBD2. The junction had 7 bases not matched to a gene; V was cut back by 5 bases and J by 3 bases. CDR1 SGHTA and CDR2 FQGTGA come from the germline V gene. CDR3 length: 15 amino acids. The CDR3 sequence: CASSTAAGVYNEQFF. The DNA for the CDR3 is TGTGCCAGCAGCACCGCCGCGGGAGTCTACAATGAGCAGTTCTTC.

This chain connects TRBV7-9 to TRBJ1-4; D is unclear. The CDR3 has 12 amino acids. V lost 5 bases and J lost 8, with 9 bases in between. Germline CDR1 reads SEHNR; CDR2 reads FQNEAQ (reference sequence). The chain's CDR3 is CASSPRTEKLFF. As DNA, the CDR3 is TGTGCCAGCAGCCCGCGGACCGAAAAACTGTTTTTT.

This chain joins TRBV7-8 and TRBJ1-5; 9 bases map to TRBD1. The CDR3 is 17 residues long. From germline, CDR1 is SGHVS and CDR2 FQNEAQ. J lost 5 bases, V lost 5 bases, and 13 bases had no gene match. CDR3 region: CASSPGQGRARDQPQHF. The CDR3, as DNA: TGTGCCAGCAGCCCGGGACAGGGACGGGCCAGAGATCAGCCCCAGCATTTT.

Of note for this clone: Since a much larger clone is just one base distant, this may be a read error. The same CDR3 arises from other DNA sequences in this sample as well. The chain links TRBV7-9 to TRBJ1-1; D unresolved. Germline CDR1 is SEHNR and CDR2 is FQNEAQ (reference sequence). The CDR3 runs to 13 residues. V lost 1 base and J 0 bases, leaving 3 bases between the germline ends. In DNA, the CDR3 is TGTGCCAGCAGCTTAGTCATGAACACTGAAGCTTTCTTT. This encodes CASSLVMNTEAFF. The full variable domain, its missing parts supplied by reference TRBV7-9 and TRBJ1-1, is DTGVSQNPRHKITKRGQNVTFRCDPISEHNRLYWYRQTLGQGPEFLTYFQNEAQLEKSRLLSDRFSAERPKGSFSTLEIQRTEQGDSAMYLCASSLVMNTEAFFGQGTRLTVV.